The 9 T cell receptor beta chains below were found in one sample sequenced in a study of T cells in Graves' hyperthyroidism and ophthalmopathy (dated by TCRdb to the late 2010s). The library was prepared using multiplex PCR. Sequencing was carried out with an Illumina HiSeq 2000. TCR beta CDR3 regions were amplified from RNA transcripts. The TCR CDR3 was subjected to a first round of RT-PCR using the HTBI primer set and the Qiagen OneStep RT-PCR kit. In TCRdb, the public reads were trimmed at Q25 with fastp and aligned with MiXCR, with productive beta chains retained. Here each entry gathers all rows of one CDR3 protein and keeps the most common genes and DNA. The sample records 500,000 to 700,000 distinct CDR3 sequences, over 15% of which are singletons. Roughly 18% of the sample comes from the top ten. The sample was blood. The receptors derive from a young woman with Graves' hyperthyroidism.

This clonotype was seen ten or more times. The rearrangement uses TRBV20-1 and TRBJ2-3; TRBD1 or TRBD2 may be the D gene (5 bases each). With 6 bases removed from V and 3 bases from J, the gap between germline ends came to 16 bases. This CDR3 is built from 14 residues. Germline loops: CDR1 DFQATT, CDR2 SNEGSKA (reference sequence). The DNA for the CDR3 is TGCAGTGCGGCACAGTGGGGGAAGACAGATACGCAGTATTTT. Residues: CSAAQWGKTDTQYF.

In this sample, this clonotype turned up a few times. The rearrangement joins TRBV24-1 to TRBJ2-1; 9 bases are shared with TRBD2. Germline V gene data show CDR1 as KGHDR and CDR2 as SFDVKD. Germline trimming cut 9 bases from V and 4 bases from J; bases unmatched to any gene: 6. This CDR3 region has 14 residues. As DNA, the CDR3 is TGTGCCACCTCCCCTAGCGGGACGTACAATGAGCAGTTCTTC. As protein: CATSPSGTYNEQFF.

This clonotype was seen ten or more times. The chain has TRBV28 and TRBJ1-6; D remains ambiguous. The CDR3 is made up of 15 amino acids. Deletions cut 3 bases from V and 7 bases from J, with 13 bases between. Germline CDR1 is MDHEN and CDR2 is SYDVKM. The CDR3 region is CASSFLTSGNSPLHF. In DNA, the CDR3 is TGTGCCAGCAGTTTCTTAACCTCGGGGAATTCACCCCTCCACTTT.

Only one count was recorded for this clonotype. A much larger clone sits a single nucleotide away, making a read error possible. The CDR3 DNA reads TGTGCCAGCACTGAAACTAGCGGGGGAAGATACAATGAGCAGTTCTTC. This gives the protein CASTETSGGRYNEQFF. The V call is TRBV6-1, the J call TRBJ2-1; 11 bases are shared with TRBD2. Germline V gene sequence: CDR1 MNHNS, CDR2 SASEGT. CDR3 size: 16 residues.

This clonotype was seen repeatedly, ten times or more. The CDR3 sequence is CASRGAGVSYNEQFF. The CDR3 nucleotides are TGTGCCAGCAGGGGGGCGGGAGTGTCCTACAATGAGCAGTTCTTC. The genes are TRBV2 and TRBJ2-1; TRBD2 is a possible D gene (7 bases). The CDR3 loop spans 15 amino acids. V shed 6 bases and J shed 1 base, with 13 bases lying between them. Germline values: CDR1 SNHLY, CDR2 FYNNEI.

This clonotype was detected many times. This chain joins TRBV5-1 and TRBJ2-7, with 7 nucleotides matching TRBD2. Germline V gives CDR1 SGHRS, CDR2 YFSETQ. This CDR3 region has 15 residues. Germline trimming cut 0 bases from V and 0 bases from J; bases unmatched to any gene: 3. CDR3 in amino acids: CASSLARESSYEQYF. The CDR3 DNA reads TGCGCCAGCAGCTTGGCGCGGGAGTCCTCCTACGAGCAGTACTTC.

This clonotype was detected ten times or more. CDR3 sequence (DNA): TGTGCCAGGGGCGACATTAGCGGGGGAAAAGAGACCCAGTACTTC. Protein product: CARGDISGGKETQYF. The V call is TRBV14, the J call TRBJ2-5, with 9 bases fitting TRBD2. This CDR3 is 15 amino acids long. Germline V gene lookup returns CDR1 SGHDN and CDR2 FVKESK. V lost 9 bases and J lost 3; bases outside the gene matches: 11.

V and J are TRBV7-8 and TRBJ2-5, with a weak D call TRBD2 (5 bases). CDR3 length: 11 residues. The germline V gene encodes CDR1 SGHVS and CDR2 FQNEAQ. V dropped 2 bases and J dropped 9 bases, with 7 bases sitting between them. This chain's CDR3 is CASSLSEAQYF. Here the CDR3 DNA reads TGTGCCAGCAGCTTATCGGAGGCCCAGTACTTC.

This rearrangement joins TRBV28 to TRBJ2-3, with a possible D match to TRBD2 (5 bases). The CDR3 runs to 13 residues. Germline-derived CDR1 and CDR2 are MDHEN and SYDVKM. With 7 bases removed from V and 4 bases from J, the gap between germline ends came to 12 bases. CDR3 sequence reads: CASTRSRADTQYF. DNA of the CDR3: TGTGCCAGCACCCGCTCGCGGGCAGATACGCAGTATTTT.